The 2 T cell receptor beta chains listed next were all sequenced from one sample in a study of tumor-infiltrating lymphocytes in primary liver carcinoma. A constant-region primer primed TCR beta cDNA synthesis from about 530 ng of total RNA. Three-round nested multiplex PCR performed with slightly modified ARM-PCR produced the TCR beta libraries. Primers for the first two PCR rounds were TRBV1-TRBV30 forward primers and a C-beta reverse primer (about 9 cycles per round). TCRdb re-derived calls from the multiplex PCR reads in MiXCR, one entry per CDR3 protein. Of 45,000 to 55,000 distinct CDR3 sequences in the sample, 60% to 85% were seen once. Unsorted bulk tissue, about 20-32 mg of it, served as the source for co-extraction of RNA and DNA. Sequencing input: liver tumor tissue from sampling region 5. As for subset: tumor region T5, tumor centre. Receptor source: a man aged 40-55 years with primary liver carcinoma and hepatitis B virus infection.

As concerns this clonotype: The germline gene is not matched at one end of the junction; a read error may be the cause. The chain carries TRBV6-1 and TRBJ1-5; no clear D gene. Germline CDR1 and CDR2: MNHNS and SASEGT. The CDR3 contains 18 residues. The chain's CDR3 is CASSEAQSREARNQPHHF. The CDR3 nucleotides read TGTGCCAGCAGTGAAGCCCAGTCACGGGAGGCGCGCAATCAGCCCCACCATTTT.

The chain combines TRBV4-1 with TRBJ2-5; D is perhaps TRBD1 or TRBD2 (5 bases each). V was trimmed by 10 bases and J by 4 bases, leaving 19 bases between them. The germline CDR1 and CDR2 sequences are MGHRA and YSYEKL. The CDR3 totals 14 residues. The CDR3 protein is CANGQEPGTETQYF. CDR3 coding DNA: TGCGCCAACGGCCAAGAGCCAGGGACAGAGACCCAGTACTTC.